The 3 T cell receptor beta chains listed next were all sequenced from one sample in a study of OX40 agonist ivuxolimab in advanced cancers. The method was immunoSEQ multiplex PCR; TCRdb's version includes in-frame clones alone and lacks a portion of them. The data hold tens of thousands of clones, with around 85% observed a single time. The sample here was CD4+ or CD8+ T cells sorted from blood, taken in a trial of the OX40 agonist ivuxolimab. Receptors were obtained from an adult with an advanced solid tumor such as melanoma, head and neck, liver or kidney cancer.

The chain carries TRBV2 and TRBJ1-2, with a possible D match to TRBD1 (6 bases). Deletions cut 6 bases from V and 8 bases from J, with 16 bases between. This CDR3 has 13 residues. Germline V gives CDR1 SNHLY, CDR2 FYNNEI. CDR3 in DNA: TGTGCCAGCAGGGTCAGGGGTTCCCTGGGCTACACCTTC. Translated: CASRVRGSLGYTF. Supplemented by reference TRBV2 and TRBJ1-2, the full variable domain reads EPEVTQTPSHQVTQMGQEVILRCVPISNHLYFYWYRQILGQKVEFLVSFYNNEISEKSEIFDDQFSVERPDGSNFTLKIRSTKLEDSAMYFCASRVRGSLGYTFGSGTRLTVV.

CDR3: CASSLPIQGLGGNTIYF. The CDR3 DNA follows: TGTGCCAGCAGCTTACCAATACAGGGCCTGGGAGGAAACACCATATATTTT. The genes are TRBV11-2 and TRBJ1-3; perhaps TRBD1 as D (6 bases). Trimming stripped 2 bases from V and 4 bases from J, with 18 bases between. The germline V gene encodes CDR1 SGHAT and CDR2 FQNNGV. This CDR3 has 17 amino acids.

In DNA form, the CDR3 reads TGTGCCAGCAGCCTGACAGGGAGGACTGAAGCTTTCTTT. This translates into CASSLTGRTEAFF. The chain carries TRBV6-1 and TRBJ1-1, with 7 bases lining up with TRBD1. After removal of 6 bases from V and 5 bases from J, the junction contained 6 bases not matched to a gene. The V gene's germline CDR1 is MNHNS and CDR2 SASEGT. The CDR3 covers 13 residues.